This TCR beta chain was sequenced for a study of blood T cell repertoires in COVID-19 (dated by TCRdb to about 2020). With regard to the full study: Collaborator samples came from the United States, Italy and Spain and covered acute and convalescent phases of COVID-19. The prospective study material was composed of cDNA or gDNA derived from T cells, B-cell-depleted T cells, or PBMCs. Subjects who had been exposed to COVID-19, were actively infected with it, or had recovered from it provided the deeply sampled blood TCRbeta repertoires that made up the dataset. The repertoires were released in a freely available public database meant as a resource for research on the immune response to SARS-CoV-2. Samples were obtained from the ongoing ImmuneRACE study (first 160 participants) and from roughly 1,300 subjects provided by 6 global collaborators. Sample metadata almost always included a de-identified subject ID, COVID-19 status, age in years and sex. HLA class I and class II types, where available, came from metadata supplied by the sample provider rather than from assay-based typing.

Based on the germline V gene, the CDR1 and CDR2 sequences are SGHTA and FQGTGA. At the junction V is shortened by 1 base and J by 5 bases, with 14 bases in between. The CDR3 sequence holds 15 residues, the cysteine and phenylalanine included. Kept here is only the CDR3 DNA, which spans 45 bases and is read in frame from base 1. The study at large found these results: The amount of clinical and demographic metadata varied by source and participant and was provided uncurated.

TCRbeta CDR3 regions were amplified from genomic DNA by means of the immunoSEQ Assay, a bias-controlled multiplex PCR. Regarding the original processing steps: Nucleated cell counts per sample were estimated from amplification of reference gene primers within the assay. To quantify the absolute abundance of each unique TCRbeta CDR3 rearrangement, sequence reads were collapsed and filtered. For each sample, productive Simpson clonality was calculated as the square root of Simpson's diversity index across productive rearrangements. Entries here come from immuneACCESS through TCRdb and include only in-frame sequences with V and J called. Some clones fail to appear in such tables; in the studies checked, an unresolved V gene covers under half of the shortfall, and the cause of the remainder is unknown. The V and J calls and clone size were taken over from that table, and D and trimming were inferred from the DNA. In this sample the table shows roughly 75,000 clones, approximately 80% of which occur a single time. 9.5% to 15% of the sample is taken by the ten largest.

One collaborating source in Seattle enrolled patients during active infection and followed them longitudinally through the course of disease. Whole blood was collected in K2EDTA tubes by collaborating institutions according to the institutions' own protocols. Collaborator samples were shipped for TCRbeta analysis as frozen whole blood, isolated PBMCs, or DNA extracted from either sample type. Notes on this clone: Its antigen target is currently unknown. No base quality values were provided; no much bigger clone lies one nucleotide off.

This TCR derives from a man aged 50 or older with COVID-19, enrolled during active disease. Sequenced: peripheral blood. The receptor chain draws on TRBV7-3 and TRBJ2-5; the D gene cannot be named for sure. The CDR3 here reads CASSLSDSDHETQYF. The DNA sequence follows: TGTGCCAGCAGCTTAAGCGACTCGGATCATGAGACCCAGTACTTC.